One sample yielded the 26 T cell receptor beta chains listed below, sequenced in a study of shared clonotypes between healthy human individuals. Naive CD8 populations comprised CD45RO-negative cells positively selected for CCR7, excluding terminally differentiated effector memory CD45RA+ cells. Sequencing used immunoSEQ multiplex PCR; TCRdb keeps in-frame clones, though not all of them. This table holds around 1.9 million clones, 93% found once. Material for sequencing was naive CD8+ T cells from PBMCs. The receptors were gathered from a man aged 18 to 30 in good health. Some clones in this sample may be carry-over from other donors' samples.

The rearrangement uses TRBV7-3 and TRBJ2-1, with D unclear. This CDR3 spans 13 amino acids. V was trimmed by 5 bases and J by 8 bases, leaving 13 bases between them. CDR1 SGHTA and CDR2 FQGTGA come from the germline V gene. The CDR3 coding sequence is TGTGCCAGCAGCATGCTTAGGGTCCATGAGCAGTTCTTC. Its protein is CASSMLRVHEQFF.

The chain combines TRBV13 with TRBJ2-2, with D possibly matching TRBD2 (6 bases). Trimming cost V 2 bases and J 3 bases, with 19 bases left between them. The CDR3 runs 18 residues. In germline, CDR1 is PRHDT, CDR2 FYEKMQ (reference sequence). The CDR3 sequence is CASSLSPRRDSYTGELFF. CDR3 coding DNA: TGTGCCAGCAGCTTATCCCCACGCCGGGACTCCTACACCGGGGAGCTGTTTTTT.

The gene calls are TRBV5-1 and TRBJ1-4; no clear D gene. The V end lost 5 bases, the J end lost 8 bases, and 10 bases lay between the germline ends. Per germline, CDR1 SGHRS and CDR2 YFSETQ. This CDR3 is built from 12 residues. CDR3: CASRGGGEKLFF. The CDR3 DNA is TGCGCCAGCAGAGGAGGAGGGGAAAAACTGTTTTTT.

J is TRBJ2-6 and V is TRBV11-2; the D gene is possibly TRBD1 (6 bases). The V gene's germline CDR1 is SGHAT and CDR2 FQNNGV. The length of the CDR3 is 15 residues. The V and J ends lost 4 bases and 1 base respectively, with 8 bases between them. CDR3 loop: CASSWQGSGANVLTF. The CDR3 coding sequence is TGTGCCAGCAGCTGGCAGGGGTCTGGGGCCAACGTCCTGACTTTC.

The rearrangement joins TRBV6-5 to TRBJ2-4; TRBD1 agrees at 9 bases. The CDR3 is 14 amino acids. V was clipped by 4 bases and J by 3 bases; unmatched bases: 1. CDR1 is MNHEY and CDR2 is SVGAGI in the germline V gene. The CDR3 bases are TGTGCCAGCAGTTTGGGACAGGGCAAAAACATTCAGTACTTC. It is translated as CASSLGQGKNIQYF.

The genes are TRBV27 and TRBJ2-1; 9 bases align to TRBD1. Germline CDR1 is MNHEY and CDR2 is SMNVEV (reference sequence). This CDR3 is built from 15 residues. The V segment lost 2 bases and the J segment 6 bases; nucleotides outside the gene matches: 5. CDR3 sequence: CASSLPGQGSNEQFF. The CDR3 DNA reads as TGTGCCAGCAGTTTACCTGGACAGGGGAGCAATGAGCAGTTCTTC.

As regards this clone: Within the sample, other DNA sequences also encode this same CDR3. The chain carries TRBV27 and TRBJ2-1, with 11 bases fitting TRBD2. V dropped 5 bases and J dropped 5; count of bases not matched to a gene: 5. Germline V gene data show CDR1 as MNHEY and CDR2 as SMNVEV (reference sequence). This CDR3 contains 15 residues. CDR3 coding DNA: TGTGCCAGCAGTCCGGGGACTAGCGGCAACAATGAGCAGTTCTTC. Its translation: CASSPGTSGNNEQFF.

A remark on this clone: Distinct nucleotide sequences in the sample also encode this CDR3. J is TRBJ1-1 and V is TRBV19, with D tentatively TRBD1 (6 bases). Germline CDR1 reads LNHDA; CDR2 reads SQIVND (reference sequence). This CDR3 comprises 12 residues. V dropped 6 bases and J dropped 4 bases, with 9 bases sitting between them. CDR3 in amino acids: CASSTGITEAFF. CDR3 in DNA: TGTGCCAGTAGCACAGGGATCACTGAAGCTTTCTTT.

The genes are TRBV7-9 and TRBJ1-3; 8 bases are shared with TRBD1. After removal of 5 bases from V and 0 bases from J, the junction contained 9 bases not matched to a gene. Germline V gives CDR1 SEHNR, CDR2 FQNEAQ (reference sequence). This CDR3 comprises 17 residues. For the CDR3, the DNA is TGTGCCAGCAGCCCCCGGACAGGGCCTTCCTCTGGAAACACCATATATTTT. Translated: CASSPRTGPSSGNTIYF.

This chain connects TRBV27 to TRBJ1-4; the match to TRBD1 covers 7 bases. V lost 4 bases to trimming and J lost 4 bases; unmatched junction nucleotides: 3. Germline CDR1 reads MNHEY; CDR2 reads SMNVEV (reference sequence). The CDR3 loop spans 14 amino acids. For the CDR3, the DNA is TGTGCCAGCAGTTCCCGGGACAGTAATGAAAAACTGTTTTTT. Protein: CASSSRDSNEKLFF.

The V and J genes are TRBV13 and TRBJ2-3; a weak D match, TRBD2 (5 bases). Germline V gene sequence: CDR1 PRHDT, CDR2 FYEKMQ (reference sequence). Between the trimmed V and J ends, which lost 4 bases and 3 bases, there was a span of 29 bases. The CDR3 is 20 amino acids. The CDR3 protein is CASSSRVWLSARYVTDTQYF. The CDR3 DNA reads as TGTGCCAGCAGCTCACGGGTCTGGCTTAGCGCGCGCTACGTGACAGATACGCAGTATTTT.

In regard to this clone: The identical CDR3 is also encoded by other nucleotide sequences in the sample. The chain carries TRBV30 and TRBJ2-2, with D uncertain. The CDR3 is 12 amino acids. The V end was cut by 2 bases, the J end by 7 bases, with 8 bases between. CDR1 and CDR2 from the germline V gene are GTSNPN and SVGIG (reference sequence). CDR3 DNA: TGTGCCTGGAGTTGGGGTGGCGGGGAGCTGTTTTTT. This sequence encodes CAWSWGGGELFF.

The CDR3 spells CASSSGAGNTEAFF. The CDR3 DNA sequence: TGTGCCAGCAGCTCTGGGGCAGGGAACACTGAAGCTTTCTTT. The rearrangement joins TRBV5-5 to TRBJ1-1; TRBD1 is a possible D gene (5 bases). V was clipped by 3 bases and J by 1 base, with 10 bases between them. This CDR3 comprises 14 residues. CDR1 and CDR2 from the germline V gene are SGHKS and YYEKEE (reference sequence).

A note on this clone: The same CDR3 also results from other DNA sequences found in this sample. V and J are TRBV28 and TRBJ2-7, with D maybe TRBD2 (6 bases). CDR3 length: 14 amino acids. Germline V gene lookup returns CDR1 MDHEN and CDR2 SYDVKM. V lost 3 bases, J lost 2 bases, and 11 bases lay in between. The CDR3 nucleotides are TGTGCCAGCAGTTTTCCGGGACTTACCTACGAGCAGTACTTC. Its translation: CASSFPGLTYEQYF.

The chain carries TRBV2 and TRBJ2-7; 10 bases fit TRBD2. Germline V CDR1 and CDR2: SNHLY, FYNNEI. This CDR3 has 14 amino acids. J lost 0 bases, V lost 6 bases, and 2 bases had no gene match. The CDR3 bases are TGTGCCAGCAGGATAGCGGGGGGCTCCTACGAGCAGTACTTC. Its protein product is CASRIAGGSYEQYF.

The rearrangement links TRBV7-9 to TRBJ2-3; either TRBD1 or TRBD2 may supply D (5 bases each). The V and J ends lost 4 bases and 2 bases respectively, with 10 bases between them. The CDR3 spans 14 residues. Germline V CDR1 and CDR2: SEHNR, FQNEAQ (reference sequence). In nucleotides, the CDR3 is TGTGCCAGCAGCTCCCCCGGGGCCACAGATACGCAGTATTTT. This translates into CASSSPGATDTQYF.

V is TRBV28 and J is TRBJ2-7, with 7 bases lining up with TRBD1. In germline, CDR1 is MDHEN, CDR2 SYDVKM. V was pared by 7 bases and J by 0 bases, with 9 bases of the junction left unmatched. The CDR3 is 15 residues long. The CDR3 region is CASTPRGGRSYEQYF. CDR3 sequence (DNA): TGTGCCAGCACCCCCAGAGGGGGCCGCTCCTACGAGCAGTACTTC.

CDR3 bases: TGTGCCAGCAGCTTAATGGGTACTACCTACGAGCAGTACTTC. This sequence encodes CASSLMGTTYEQYF. The J gene is TRBJ2-7, the V gene TRBV7-8; D not certain. Germline V gives CDR1 SGHVS, CDR2 FQNEAQ. The length of the CDR3 is 14 residues. V was cut by 2 bases and J by 2 bases, with 10 bases left in between.

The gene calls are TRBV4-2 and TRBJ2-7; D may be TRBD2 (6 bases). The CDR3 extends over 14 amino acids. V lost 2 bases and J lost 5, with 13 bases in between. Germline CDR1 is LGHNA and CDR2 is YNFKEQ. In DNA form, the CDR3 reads TGTGCCAGCAGCCAACCTAGGAGGGAACACGAGCAGTACTTC. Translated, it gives CASSQPRREHEQYF.

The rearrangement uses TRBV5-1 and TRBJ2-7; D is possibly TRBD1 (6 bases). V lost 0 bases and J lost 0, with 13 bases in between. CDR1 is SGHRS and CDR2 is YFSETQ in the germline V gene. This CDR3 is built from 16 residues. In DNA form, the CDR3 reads TGCGCCAGCAGCTTGGACGTCAGGGGAAGCTCCTACGAGCAGTACTTC. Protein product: CASSLDVRGSSYEQYF.

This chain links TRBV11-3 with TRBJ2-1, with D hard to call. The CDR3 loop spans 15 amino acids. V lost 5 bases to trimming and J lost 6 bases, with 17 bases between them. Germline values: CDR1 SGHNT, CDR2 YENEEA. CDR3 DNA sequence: TGTGCCAGCAGCCCCGGTCTCAGCAGGAGCAATGAGCAGTTCTTC. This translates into CASSPGLSRSNEQFF.

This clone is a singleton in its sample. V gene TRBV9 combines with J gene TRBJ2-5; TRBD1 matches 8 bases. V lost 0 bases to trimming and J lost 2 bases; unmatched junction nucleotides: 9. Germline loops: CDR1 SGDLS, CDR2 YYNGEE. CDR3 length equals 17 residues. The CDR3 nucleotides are TGTGCCAGCAGCGTAGGTACAGGGGGGAACCCTCAAGAGACCCAGTACTTC. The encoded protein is CASSVGTGGNPQETQYF.

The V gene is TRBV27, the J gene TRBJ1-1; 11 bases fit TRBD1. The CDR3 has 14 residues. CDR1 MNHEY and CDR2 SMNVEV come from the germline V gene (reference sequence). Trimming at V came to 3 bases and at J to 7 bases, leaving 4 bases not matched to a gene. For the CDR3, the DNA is TGTGCCAGCAGTTTGGGGACAGGGGGAATTGAAGCTTTCTTT. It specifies CASSLGTGGIEAFF.

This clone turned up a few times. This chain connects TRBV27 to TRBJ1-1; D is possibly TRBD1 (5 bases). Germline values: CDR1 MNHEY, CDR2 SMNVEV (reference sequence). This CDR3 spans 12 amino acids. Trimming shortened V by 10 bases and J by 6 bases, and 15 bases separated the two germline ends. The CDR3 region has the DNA TGTGCCACGTTGACAGAAGGGGCTGAAGCTTTCTTT. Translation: CATLTEGAEAFF.

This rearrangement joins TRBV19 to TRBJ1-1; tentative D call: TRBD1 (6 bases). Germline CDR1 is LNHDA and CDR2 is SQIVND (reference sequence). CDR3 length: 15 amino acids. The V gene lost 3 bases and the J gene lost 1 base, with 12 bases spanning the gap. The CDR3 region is CASSITPGQNTEAFF. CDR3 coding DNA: TGTGCCAGTAGTATCACCCCGGGACAGAACACTGAAGCTTTCTTT. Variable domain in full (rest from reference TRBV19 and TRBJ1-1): DGGITQSPKYLFRKEGQNVTLSCEQNLNHDAMYWYRQDPGQGLRLIYYSQIVNDFQKGDIAEGYSVSREKKESFPLTVTSAQKNPTAFYLCASSITPGQNTEAFFGQGTRLTVV.

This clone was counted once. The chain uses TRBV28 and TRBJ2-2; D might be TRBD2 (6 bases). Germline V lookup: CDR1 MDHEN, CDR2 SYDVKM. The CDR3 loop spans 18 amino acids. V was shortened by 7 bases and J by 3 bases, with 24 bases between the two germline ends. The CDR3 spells CASTNWLSGELDTGELFF. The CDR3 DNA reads TGTGCCAGCACCAATTGGCTGTCGGGGGAGCTGGACACCGGGGAGCTGTTTTTT.